The clone carrying this T cell receptor (beta chain) showed up just once. This specimen comes from a study of cytomegalovirus exposure and HLA in healthy donors. Study background: A previous analysis identified approximately 120 million unique TCR beta sequences derived from 180 million or so T cells.

CDR1 is KGHSH, CDR2 LQKENI, per germline. The length of the CDR3 is 14 residues. V gave up 6 bases and J gave up 0 bases, with 11 bases separating them. The PCR had 60 Vbeta and 13 Jbeta primers. The data were produced by immunoSEQ multiplex PCR, yet TCRdb's version contains in-frame clones alone and is incomplete. The table has 150,000 to 200,000 clones, 60% to 80% seen once. The sequence was obtained from a man between 40 and 49 years old in good health and CMV-seronegative. The V call is TRBV18, the J call TRBJ2-5, with no clear D. Sequenced sample: PBMCs. The CDR3 coding sequence is TGTGCCAGCTCCCGCACTCTTAACCAAGAGACCCAGTACTTC. Translating gives CASSRTLNQETQYF.